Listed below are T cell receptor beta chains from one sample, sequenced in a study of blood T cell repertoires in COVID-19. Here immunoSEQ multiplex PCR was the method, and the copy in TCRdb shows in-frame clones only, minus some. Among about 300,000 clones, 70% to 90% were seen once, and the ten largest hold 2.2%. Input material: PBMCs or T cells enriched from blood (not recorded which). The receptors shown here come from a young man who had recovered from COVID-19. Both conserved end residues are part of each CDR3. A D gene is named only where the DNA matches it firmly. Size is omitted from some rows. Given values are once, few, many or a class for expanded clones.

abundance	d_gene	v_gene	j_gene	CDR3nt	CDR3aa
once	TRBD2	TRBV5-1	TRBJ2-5	TGCGCCAGCAGCTTGTATGAGCGGGGGGCACAAGAGACCCAGTACTTC	CASSLYERGAQETQYF
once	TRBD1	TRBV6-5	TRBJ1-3	TGTGCCAGCAGCCCCCGCAGGGGGAAGACGGACACCATATATTTT	CASSPRRGKTDTIYF
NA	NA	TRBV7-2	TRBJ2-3	TGTGCCAGCAGACGTGCGGATACGCAGTATTTT	CASRRADTQYF
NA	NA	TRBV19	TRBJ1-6	TGTGCCAGTAGTATAGGGCATAATTCACCCCTCCACTTT	CASSIGHNSPLHF
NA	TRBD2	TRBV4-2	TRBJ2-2	TGTGCCAGCAGCCAAGATCCCGGGGGGGGGATCGGGGAGCTGTTTTTT	CASSQDPGGGIGELFF
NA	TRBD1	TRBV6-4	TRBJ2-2	TGTGCCAGCAGTGCAACAGGGGGACCCGGGGAGCTGTTTTTT	CASSATGGPGELFF
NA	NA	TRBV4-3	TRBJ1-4	TGCGCCAGCAGCCAAGTTGTGCAGGCTAATGAAAAACTGTTTTTT	CASSQVVQANEKLFF
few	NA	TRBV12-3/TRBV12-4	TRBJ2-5	TGTGCCAGCAGGGTGGACAGACAAGAGACCCAGTACTTC	CASRVDRQETQYF
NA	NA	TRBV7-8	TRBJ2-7	TGTGCCAGCAGCTTAGTGAGGGGGTACGAGCAGTACTTC	CASSLVRGYEQYF
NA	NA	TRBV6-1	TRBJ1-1	TGTGCCAGCAGTGAACTGGTAGCCCTGAACACTGAAGCTTTCTTT	CASSELVALNTEAFF
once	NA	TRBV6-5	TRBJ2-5	TGTGCCAGCAGTTACTTTGAGGGTACAGAGACCCAGTACTTC	CASSYFEGTETQYF
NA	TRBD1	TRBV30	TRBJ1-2	TGTGCCTGGAGTGTAGGGACAGGGGGTAGCTATGGCTACACCTTC	CAWSVGTGGSYGYTF
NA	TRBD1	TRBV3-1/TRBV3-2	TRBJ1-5	TGTGCCAGCAGCCGGGGGACAGGGGATATTTCTAATCAGCCCCAGCATTTT	CASSRGTGDISNQPQHF